These 22 T cell receptor beta chains originate from one sample sequenced in a study of cytomegalovirus exposure and HLA in healthy donors. 60 Vbeta and 13 Jbeta primers were used in PCR. Some clones are missing from TCRdb's copy, which holds only in-frame ones; the method was immunoSEQ multiplex PCR. This sample has tens of thousands of clones; 72% occur once, and the top ten carry 5% to 6.5%. Specimen: PBMCs. The receptor source for this set is a man aged 25 to 45 in good health and CMV-seronegative.

This chain uses TRBV12-5 with TRBJ1-1; D is uncertain. The germline V gene has CDR1 LGHNT and CDR2 FRNRAP. Trimming shortened V by 5 bases and J by 2 bases, and 9 bases separated the two germline ends. The CDR3 is 13 residues long. The CDR3 coding sequence is TGTGCTAGTGGTCCGACATTCAACACTGAAGCTTTCTTT. Its translation: CASGPTFNTEAFF.

A few counts support this clone. The chain combines TRBV14 with TRBJ2-7; 10 positions match TRBD2. The CDR3 runs to 16 residues. Unmatched junction bases numbered 6, after V lost 1 base and J lost 3 bases. Germline lookup yields CDR1 SGHDN and CDR2 FVKESK. The CDR3 sequence: CASSQGLAGHRYEQYF. The CDR3 DNA reads as TGTGCCAGCAGCCAAGGACTAGCGGGTCACCGCTACGAGCAGTACTTC.

The chain uses TRBV23-1 and TRBJ1-2; possibly TRBD1 for D (6 bases). TRBV23-1 qualifies as an ORF whose function is uncertain. CDR3 length equals 12 residues. The V end lost 11 bases, the J end lost 8 bases, and 18 bases lay between the germline ends. CDR3 sequence reads: CASHRAPGGYTF. DNA of the CDR3: TGCGCCTCCCACAGGGCCCCGGGGGGCTACACCTTC.

This chain uses TRBV5-4 with TRBJ2-7; D unresolved. Germline V gene sequence: CDR1 SGHNT, CDR2 YYREEE (reference sequence). The CDR3 spans 13 residues. Between the trimmed V and J ends, which lost 4 bases and 8 bases, there was a span of 16 bases. The CDR3 coding sequence is TGTGCCAGCAGCGCCATAACGTCGGTTAAGCAGTACTTC. This codes for CASSAITSVKQYF.

V gene TRBV7-2 combines with J gene TRBJ2-5; no definite D call. V lost 5 bases, J lost 6 bases, and 10 bases lay in between. Germline assignment: CDR1 SGHTA and CDR2 FQGNSA. This CDR3 has 12 residues. The CDR3 DNA follows: TGTGCCAGCAGCCCCGGAGTGCAGACCCAGTACTTC. Translated, it gives CASSPGVQTQYF.

This rearrangement joins TRBV10-2 to TRBJ2-1; 9 bases match TRBD2. The germline gives CDR1 WSHSY, CDR2 SAAADI. The CDR3 is 14 residues long. Trimming at V came to 7 bases and at J to 10 bases, leaving 11 bases not matched to a gene. CDR3 in amino acids: CASTRARGGDEQFF. In DNA form, the CDR3 reads TGCGCCAGCACCAGAGCCCGCGGGGGGGACGAGCAGTTCTTC.

The rearrangement links TRBV5-4 to TRBJ2-7; D possibly corresponds to TRBD2 (6 bases). The CDR3 has 16 residues. With 1 base removed from V and 3 bases from J, the gap between germline ends came to 17 bases. CDR1 and CDR2 (germline): SGHNT, YYREEE (reference sequence). The CDR3 region is CASSLRGGMFGYEQYF. Written as DNA, the CDR3 is TGTGCCAGCAGCTTGCGGGGCGGGATGTTTGGCTACGAGCAGTACTTC.

The gene calls are TRBV5-1 and TRBJ2-1; weak D call: TRBD1 (5 bases). This CDR3 is 17 amino acids long. The germline V gene has CDR1 SGHRS and CDR2 YFSETQ. Trimming cost V 3 bases and J 2 bases, with 18 bases left between them. CDR3 nucleotide sequence: TGCGCCAGCAGCTCCCGAGCAAGGGGCGGAACCTACAATGAGCAGTTCTTC. It is translated as CASSSRARGGTYNEQFF.

The CDR3 nucleotides are TGTGCCAGCAGCTTGCGGGGGTCCTACAATGAGCAGTTCTTC. Translation: CASSLRGSYNEQFF. The V and J genes are TRBV5-4 and TRBJ2-1, with D possibly TRBD2 on 6 matching bases. From germline, CDR1 is SGHNT and CDR2 YYREEE (reference sequence). The CDR3 length is 14 residues. The V and J ends lost 1 base and 1 base respectively, with 6 bases between them.

The chain is built from TRBV19 and TRBJ2-7; a weak D match, TRBD1 (6 bases). Germline-derived CDR1 and CDR2 are LNHDA and SQIVND (reference sequence). The CDR3 has 14 amino acids. Between the trimmed V and J ends, which lost 0 bases and 1 base, there was a span of 7 bases. CDR3 sequence (DNA): TGTGCCAGTAGTATAGACAGGGGTTCCTACGAGCAGTACTTC. Translating it yields CASSIDRGSYEQYF. The full variable domain, rest sourced from reference TRBV19 and TRBJ2-7, is DGGITQSPKYLFRKEGQNVTLSCEQNLNHDAMYWYRQDPGQGLRLIYYSQIVNDFQKGDIAEGYSVSREKKESFPLTVTSAQKNPTAFYLCASSIDRGSYEQYFGPGTRLTVT.

This sequence joins TRBV10-1 and TRBJ2-1; TRBD2 matches at 13 bases. Germline V lookup: CDR1 WNHNN, CDR2 SYGVQD (reference sequence). This CDR3 has 17 amino acids. V was pared by 7 bases and J by 7 bases, with 13 bases of the junction left unmatched. The CDR3 spells CASTPAGLAGVPNEQFF. Written as DNA, the CDR3 is TGCGCCAGCACACCCGCCGGACTAGCGGGAGTACCTAATGAGCAGTTCTTC.

This clone was seen only a few times. This sequence joins TRBV12-5 and TRBJ1-1, with a possible D match to TRBD1 (6 bases). This CDR3 is built from 14 residues. CDR1 is LGHNT and CDR2 is FRNRAP in the germline V gene. Trimming removed 5 bases at V and 1 base at J, with 11 bases between. CDR3 DNA sequence: TGTGCTAGTGGTACAGGGACGGAGAACACTGAAGCTTTCTTT. Its translation: CASGTGTENTEAFF.

CDR3 bases: TGCGCCAGCAGCTTGGAGGGGGCAACTAGCTACACCTTC. It specifies CASSLEGATSYTF. The rearrangement joins TRBV5-1 to TRBJ1-2, with 7 bases identical to TRBD1. The germline V gene encodes CDR1 SGHRS and CDR2 YFSETQ. The CDR3 extends over 13 amino acids. Losses at the gene ends were 0 bases for V and 9 bases for J; bases not matched to a gene: 5.

This clone was recorded once. The chain links TRBV28 to TRBJ2-5; the match to TRBD2 covers 9 bases. CDR3 length equals 14 residues. Trimming at V came to 2 bases and at J to 2 bases, leaving 0 bases not matched to a gene. The germline gives CDR1 MDHEN, CDR2 SYDVKM. The CDR3 DNA reads as TGTGCCAGCAGTTTAAGCGGGGGGCAAGAGACCCAGTACTTC. Its translation is CASSLSGGQETQYF.

J is TRBJ2-1 and V is TRBV27; 12 bases are shared with TRBD1. The CDR3 length is 16 residues. The V segment lost 2 bases and the J segment 8 bases; nucleotides outside the gene matches: 7. Germline assignment: CDR1 MNHEY and CDR2 SMNVEV (reference sequence). The CDR3 DNA sequence: TGTGCCAGCAGTTTAATTGTCGGGACAGGGGGCGATGAGCAGTTCTTC. This translates into CASSLIVGTGGDEQFF.

The chain combines TRBV6-4 with TRBJ2-1; 12 bases align to TRBD2. V shed 4 bases and J 5 bases; nucleotides not matched to a gene: 6. The CDR3 runs to 16 residues. CDR1 is MRHNA and CDR2 is SNTAGT in the germline V gene. CDR3 protein: CASSATGTSGHNEQFF. DNA of the CDR3: TGTGCCAGCAGTGCGACCGGGACTAGCGGGCACAATGAGCAGTTCTTC.

The sample holds a few counts of this clone. The V and J genes are TRBV5-1 and TRBJ2-6; 8 nucleotides agree with TRBD2. CDR3 length: 17 residues. Germline V gene lookup returns CDR1 SGHRS and CDR2 YFSETQ. J gave up 0 bases and V 0 bases, and 2 bases lay outside the gene matches. The CDR3 loop reads CASSLDAGGSGANVLTF. The DNA for the CDR3 is TGCGCCAGCAGCTTGGATGCGGGAGGCTCTGGGGCCAACGTCCTGACTTTC.

This clone has only a few counts. The V and J genes are TRBV6-1 and TRBJ2-1; the match to TRBD2 covers 12 bases. V was clipped by 4 bases and J by 4 bases; unmatched bases: 8. Germline CDR1 and CDR2: MNHNS and SASEGT. This CDR3 spans 17 amino acids. The CDR3 region is CASSGIPGTSGYNEQFF. The DNA for the CDR3 is TGTGCCAGCAGTGGAATACCCGGGACTAGCGGGTACAATGAGCAGTTCTTC.

This clone has a handful of counts. V gene TRBV6-5 combines with J gene TRBJ2-5; possibly TRBD2 for D (6 bases). TRBJ2-7 explains the end of the DNA better; the J call may be wrong. The CDR3 totals 12 residues. CDR1 is MNHEY and CDR2 is SVGAGI in the germline V gene. Written as DNA, the CDR3 is TGTGCCAGCAGGCGGGGTATTAACGAGCAGTACTTC. As protein: CASRRGINEQYF.

The rearrangement uses TRBV27 and TRBJ1-2; maybe TRBD1 (5 bases). The CDR3 consists of 17 residues. The V gene lost 0 bases and the J gene lost 2 bases, with 16 bases spanning the gap. Germline V gene data show CDR1 as MNHEY and CDR2 as SMNVEV (reference sequence). The CDR3 region is CASSLSGQGTTNYGYTF. The CDR3, as DNA: TGTGCCAGCAGTTTATCGGGGCAGGGTACTACCAACTATGGCTACACCTTC.

This clone is medium-sized. The V gene is TRBV6-5, the J gene TRBJ1-5; no definite D call. Per germline, CDR1 MNHEY and CDR2 SVGAGI. This CDR3 comprises 13 residues. V was shortened by 2 bases and J by 5 bases, with 7 bases between the two germline ends. This CDR3 reads CASSYNKYQPQHF. The CDR3 coding sequence is TGTGCCAGCAGTTACAACAAATATCAGCCCCAGCATTTT.

The gene calls are TRBV29-1 and TRBJ2-7; TRBD1 might be the D (5 bases). CDR3 length: 13 amino acids. Germline CDR1 SQVTM, CDR2 ANQGSEA. Trimming pared 6 bases from V and 1 base from J, leaving 13 bases between. CDR3 residues: CSVPKAGSYEQYF. The CDR3, as DNA: TGCAGCGTCCCCAAGGCAGGGTCCTACGAGCAGTACTTC.